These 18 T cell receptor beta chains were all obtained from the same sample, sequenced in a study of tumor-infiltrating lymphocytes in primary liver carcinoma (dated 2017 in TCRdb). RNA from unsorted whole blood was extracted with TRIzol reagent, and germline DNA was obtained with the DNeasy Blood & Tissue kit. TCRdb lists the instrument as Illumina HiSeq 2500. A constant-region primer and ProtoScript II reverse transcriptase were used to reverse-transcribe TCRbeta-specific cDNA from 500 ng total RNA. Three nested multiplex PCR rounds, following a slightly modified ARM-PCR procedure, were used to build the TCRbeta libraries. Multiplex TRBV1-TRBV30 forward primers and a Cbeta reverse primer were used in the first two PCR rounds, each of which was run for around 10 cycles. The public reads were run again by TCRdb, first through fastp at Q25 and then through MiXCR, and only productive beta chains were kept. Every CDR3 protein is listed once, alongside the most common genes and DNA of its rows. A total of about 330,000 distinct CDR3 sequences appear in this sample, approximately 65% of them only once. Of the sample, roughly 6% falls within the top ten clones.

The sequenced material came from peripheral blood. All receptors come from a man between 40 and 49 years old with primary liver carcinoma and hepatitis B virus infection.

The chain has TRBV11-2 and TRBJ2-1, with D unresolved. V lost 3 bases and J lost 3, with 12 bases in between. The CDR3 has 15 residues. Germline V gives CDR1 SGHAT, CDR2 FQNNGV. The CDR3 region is CASSFEHCLYNEQFF. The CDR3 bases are TGTGCCAGCAGCTTCGAACATTGTCTCTACAATGAGCAGTTCTTC.

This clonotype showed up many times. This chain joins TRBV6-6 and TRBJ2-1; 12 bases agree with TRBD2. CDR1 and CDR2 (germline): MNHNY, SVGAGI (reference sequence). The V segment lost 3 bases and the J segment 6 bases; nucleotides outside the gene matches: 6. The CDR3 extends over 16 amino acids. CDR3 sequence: CASSYPLTSGSNEQFF. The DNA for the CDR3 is TGTGCCAGCAGTTATCCCCTGACTAGCGGGAGCAATGAGCAGTTCTTC.

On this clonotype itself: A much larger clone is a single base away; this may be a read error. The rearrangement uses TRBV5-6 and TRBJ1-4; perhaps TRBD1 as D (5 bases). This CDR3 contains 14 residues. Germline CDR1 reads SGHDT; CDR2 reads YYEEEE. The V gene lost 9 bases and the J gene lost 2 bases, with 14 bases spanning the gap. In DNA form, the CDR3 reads TGTGCCAACAGTCCTGGGGGGACTAATGAAAAACTGTTTTTT. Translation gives CANSPGGTNEKLFF.

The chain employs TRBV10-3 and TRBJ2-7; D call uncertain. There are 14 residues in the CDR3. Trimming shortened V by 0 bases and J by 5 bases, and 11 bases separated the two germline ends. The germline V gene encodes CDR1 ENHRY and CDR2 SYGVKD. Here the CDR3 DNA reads TGTGCCATCAGTGAGTCCGTAAGTTCGAACGAGCAGTACTTC. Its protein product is CAISESVSSNEQYF.

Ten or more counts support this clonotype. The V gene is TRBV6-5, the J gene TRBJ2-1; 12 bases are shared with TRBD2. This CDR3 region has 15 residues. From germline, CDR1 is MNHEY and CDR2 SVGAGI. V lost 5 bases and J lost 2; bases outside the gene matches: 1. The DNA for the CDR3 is TGTGCCAGCAGTCGACTAGCGGGGGCCTACAATGAGCAGTTCTTC. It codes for CASSRLAGAYNEQFF.

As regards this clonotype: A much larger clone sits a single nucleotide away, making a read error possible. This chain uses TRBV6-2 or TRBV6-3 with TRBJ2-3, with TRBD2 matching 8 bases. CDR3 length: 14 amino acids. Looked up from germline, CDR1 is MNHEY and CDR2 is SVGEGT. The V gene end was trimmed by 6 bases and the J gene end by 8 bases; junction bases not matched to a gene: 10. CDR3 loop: CASRPGRAHGTQYF. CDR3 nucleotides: TGTGCCAGCAGACCCGGGAGGGCCCATGGTACGCAGTATTTT.

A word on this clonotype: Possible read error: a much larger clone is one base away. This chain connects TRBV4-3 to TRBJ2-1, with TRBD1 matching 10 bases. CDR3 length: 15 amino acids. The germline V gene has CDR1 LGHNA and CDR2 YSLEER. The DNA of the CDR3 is TGCGCCAGCAGCCAGGGACAGGGGCTCTACAATGAGCGGTTCTTC. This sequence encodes CASSQGQGLYNERFF.

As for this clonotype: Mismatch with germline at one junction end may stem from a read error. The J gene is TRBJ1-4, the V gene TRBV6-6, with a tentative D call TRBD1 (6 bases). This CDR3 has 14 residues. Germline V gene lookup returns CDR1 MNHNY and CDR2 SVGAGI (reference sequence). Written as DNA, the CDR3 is TGTGTCAGCAATAAAGAGGGACAACATGAAAAACTGTTTTTC. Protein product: CVSNKEGQHEKLFF.

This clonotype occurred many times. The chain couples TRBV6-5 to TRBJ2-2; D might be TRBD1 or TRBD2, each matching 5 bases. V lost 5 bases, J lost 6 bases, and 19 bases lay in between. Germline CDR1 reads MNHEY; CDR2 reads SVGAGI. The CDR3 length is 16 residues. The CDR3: CASSKRDGLGAGELFF. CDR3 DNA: TGTGCCAGCAGTAAAAGGGACGGCCTTGGGGCCGGGGAGCTGTTTTTT.

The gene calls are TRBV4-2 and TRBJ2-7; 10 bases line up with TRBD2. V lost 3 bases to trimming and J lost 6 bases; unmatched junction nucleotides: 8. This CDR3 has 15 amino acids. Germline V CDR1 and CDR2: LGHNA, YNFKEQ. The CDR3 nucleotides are TGTGCCAGCAGCCACAGGACTAGCGGAGCCGGCGAGCAGTACTTC. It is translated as CASSHRTSGAGEQYF.

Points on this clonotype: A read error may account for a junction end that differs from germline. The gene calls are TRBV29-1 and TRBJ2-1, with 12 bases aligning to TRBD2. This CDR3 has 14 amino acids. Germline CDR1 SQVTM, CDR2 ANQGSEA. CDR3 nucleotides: TGCAGCGTTCCCGGGACTAGCGGGTACAATGGGCAGTTCTTC. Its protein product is CSVPGTSGYNGQFF.

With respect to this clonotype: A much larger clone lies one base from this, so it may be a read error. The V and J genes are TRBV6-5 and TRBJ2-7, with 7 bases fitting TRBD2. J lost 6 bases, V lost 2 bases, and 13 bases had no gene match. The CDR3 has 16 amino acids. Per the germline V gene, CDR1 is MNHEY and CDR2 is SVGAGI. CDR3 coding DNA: TGTGCCAGCAGTTACGTAGAGGGAGGGCCTCAAGGCGAGCAGTACTTC. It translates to CASSYVEGGPQGEQYF.

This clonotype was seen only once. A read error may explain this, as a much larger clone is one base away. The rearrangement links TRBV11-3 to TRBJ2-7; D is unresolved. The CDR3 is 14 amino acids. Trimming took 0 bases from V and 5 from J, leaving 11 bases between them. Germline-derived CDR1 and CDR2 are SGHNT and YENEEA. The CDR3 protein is CASSLEVVSDEQYF. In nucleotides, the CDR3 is TGTGCCAGCAGCTTAGAGGTGGTGAGCGACGAGCAGTACTTC. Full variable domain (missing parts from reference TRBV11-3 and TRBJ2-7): EAGVVQSPRYKIIEKKQPVAFWCNPISGHNTLYWYLQNLGQGPELLIRYENEEAVDDSQLPKDRFSAERLKGVDSTLKIQPAELGDSAVYLCASSLEVVSDEQYFGPGTRLTVT.

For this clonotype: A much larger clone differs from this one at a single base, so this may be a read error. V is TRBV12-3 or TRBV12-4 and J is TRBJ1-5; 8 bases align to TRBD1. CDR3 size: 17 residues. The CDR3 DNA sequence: TGTGCCAGCACCCCGGGACAGGTGGGGAATAGCAATCAGCCCCATCATTTT. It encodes CASTPGQVGNSNQPHHF.

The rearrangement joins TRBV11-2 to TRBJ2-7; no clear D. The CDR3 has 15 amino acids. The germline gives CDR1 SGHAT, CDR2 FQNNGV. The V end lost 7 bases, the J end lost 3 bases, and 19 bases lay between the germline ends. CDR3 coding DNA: TGTGCCAGCACCCTGAGTACAGTGACCCTCTACGAGCAGTACTTC. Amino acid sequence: CASTLSTVTLYEQYF.

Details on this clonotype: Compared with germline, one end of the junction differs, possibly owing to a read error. The chain's CDR3 is CVSSQGETGNYGYTF. Here the CDR3 DNA reads TGTGTCAGCAGCCAAGGAGAGACAGGGAACTATGGCTACACCTTC. The chain uses TRBV4-2 and TRBJ1-2; 7 nucleotides line up with TRBD1. This CDR3 region has 15 residues. CDR1 LGHNA and CDR2 YNFKEQ come from the germline V gene.

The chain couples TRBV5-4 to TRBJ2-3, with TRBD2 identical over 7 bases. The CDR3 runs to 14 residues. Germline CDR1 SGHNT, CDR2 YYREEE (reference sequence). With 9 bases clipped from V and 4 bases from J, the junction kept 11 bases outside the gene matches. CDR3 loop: CANNFGGRADTQYF. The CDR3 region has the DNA TGTGCCAACAACTTTGGAGGGAGGGCAGATACGCAGTATTTT.

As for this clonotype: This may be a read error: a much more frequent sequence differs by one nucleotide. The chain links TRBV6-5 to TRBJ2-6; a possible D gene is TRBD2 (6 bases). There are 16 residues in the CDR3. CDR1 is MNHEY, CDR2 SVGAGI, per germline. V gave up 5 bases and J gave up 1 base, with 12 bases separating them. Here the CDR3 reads CASSHLGGSGANVLTF. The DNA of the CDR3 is TGTGCCAGCAGTCACCTGGGGGGATCTGGGGCCAACGTCCTGACTTTC.